This TCR beta chain was identified during a study of neoadjuvant anti-PD-1 for oral cavity cancer. The overall study: Most patients had three to four biweekly doses of 3 mg/kg nivolumab before resection. Non-progressing patients received a fourth nivolumab dose near day 43, then surgery on days 50-56.

Only a few counts were recorded for this clone. The antigen remains unidentified. Points from the study as a whole: Non-responders to neoadjuvant nivolumab had significantly more clonal PBMC T cells than responders. Higher pretreatment blood Treg/Th17 ratios correlated with higher pretreatment blood and lower post-treatment tumor TCRbeta clonality.

The data were produced by immunoSEQ multiplex PCR, yet TCRdb's version contains in-frame clones alone and is incomplete. The sample contains some 20,000 clones, 65% to 85% of which appear only once. The specimen was PBMCs, collected before nivolumab (anti-PD-1) treatment. The clonotype was recovered from a person between 35 and 79 years old with oral cavity squamous cell carcinoma.

CDR3 region: CASLHAAGANVLTF. The DNA of the CDR3 is TGTGCCAGCCTTCACGCTGCTGGGGCCAACGTCCTGACTTTC. J is TRBJ2-6 and V is TRBV28; D unclear. Germline values: CDR1 MDHEN, CDR2 SYDVKM. This CDR3 is built from 14 residues. V gave up 8 bases and J gave up 2 bases, with 10 bases separating them.